This T cell receptor (beta chain) is from a study of shared clonotypes between healthy human individuals. Trimming removed 6 bases from V and 2 bases from J, with 11 bases in between. CDR1 is SGHVS and CDR2 is FQNEAQ in the germline V gene. The length of the CDR3 is 13 residues. CCR7-negative CD45RA+ TemRA cells were combined with CD45RO+ cells to form CD8 memory. Repertoires were generated with immunoSEQ multiplex PCR, while TCRdb's copy carries only in-frame clones and drops some. The repertoire holds some 100,000 clones, more than 65% seen once, with about a quarter in the top ten. This chain links TRBV7-8 with TRBJ2-7; a weak D match, TRBD2 (5 bases). The sequencing sample was made of memory CD8+ T cells sorted from blood. Subset denoted: CD45RO+ cells pooled with CCR7-negative TemRA cells. The receptor comes from a woman between 25 and 40 years old in good health. The CDR3 loop is CASRKPGTYEQYF. The CDR3 nucleotides read TGTGCCAGCAGGAAACCGGGGACCTACGAGCAGTACTTC.